These 19 T cell receptor beta chains were sequenced from one sample in a study of technical replicates of blood from a handful of donors. The method was immunoSEQ multiplex PCR; TCRdb's version includes in-frame clones alone and lacks a portion of them. The table includes approximately 70,000 clones, about 94% detected once. Specimen: T cells isolated from PBMCs. The receptors stem from a human donor in good health.

The gene calls are TRBV5-1 and TRBJ1-2, with 8 nucleotides matching TRBD1. The length of the CDR3 is 17 residues. Germline V gene data show CDR1 as SGHRS and CDR2 as YFSETQ. The J segment lost 8 bases and the V segment lost 0 bases, leaving 15 bases of the junction unmatched. CDR3 in amino acids: CASSLGAAGGVGGGYTF. As DNA, the CDR3 is TGCGCCAGCAGCTTGGGCGCGGCAGGGGGCGTTGGAGGAGGCTACACCTTC.

The V and J genes are TRBV2 and TRBJ1-1, with D perhaps TRBD1 (5 bases). Germline loops: CDR1 SNHLY, CDR2 FYNNEI. This CDR3 region has 13 residues. V was pared by 8 bases and J by 3 bases, with 13 bases between. The CDR3 DNA follows: TGTGCCAGCTTGGGACTGTCGGACACTGAAGCTTTCTTT. Its translation: CASLGLSDTEAFF.

The chain joins TRBV30 to TRBJ2-3, with a weak D call TRBD2 (6 bases). Trimming removed 3 bases at V and 2 bases at J, with 12 bases between. Germline values: CDR1 GTSNPN, CDR2 SVGIG (reference sequence). This CDR3 has 14 residues. CDR3 sequence (DNA): TGTGCCTGGAGGGCCGGGACTTTCACAGATACGCAGTATTTT. This translates into CAWRAGTFTDTQYF. Looking up the rest from reference TRBV30 and TRBJ2-3 gives the full variable domain: SQTIHQWPATLVQPVGSPLSLECTVEGTSNPNLYWYRQAAGRGLQLLFYSVGIGQISSEVPQNLSASRPQDRQFILSSKKLLLSDSGFYLCAWRAGTFTDTQYFGPGTRLTVL.

The chain links TRBV7-8 to TRBJ1-1; D ambiguous. There are 13 residues in the CDR3. Germline CDR1 is SGHVS and CDR2 is FQNEAQ. Trimming took off 6 bases at V and 1 base at J, with 9 bases between the two ends. The CDR3 is CASRRTGNTEAFF. The CDR3 bases are TGTGCCAGCAGACGGACTGGGAACACTGAAGCTTTCTTT.

The rearrangement uses TRBV25-1 and TRBJ2-1; 11 nucleotides agree with TRBD2. Germline assignment: CDR1 MGHDK and CDR2 SYGVNS. The ends lost 2 bases at V and 10 bases at J; junction bases unmatched: 10. The CDR3 is 16 residues long. The CDR3 reads CASSEPGTSGIWEQFF. In nucleotides, the CDR3 is TGTGCCAGCAGTGAACCAGGGACTAGCGGTATATGGGAGCAGTTCTTC.

This rearrangement joins TRBV30 to TRBJ1-4; 8 bases are a match to TRBD1. The germline CDR1 and CDR2 sequences are GTSNPN and SVGIG (reference sequence). The CDR3 is 15 amino acids. The V and J ends lost 1 base and 6 bases, in that order; junction bases with no gene match: 7. In nucleotides, the CDR3 is TGTGCCTGGAGTGAACTAGGACAGGGATATGAAAAACTGTTTTTT. Translation gives CAWSELGQGYEKLFF. Supplemented by reference TRBV30 and TRBJ1-4, the full variable domain reads SQTIHQWPATLVQPVGSPLSLECTVEGTSNPNLYWYRQAAGRGLQLLFYSVGIGQISSEVPQNLSASRPQDRQFILSSKKLLLSDSGFYLCAWSELGQGYEKLFFGSGTQLSVL.

The CDR3 DNA reads as TGTGCCAGCAGTTACTACAAGACAGATACGCAGTATTTT. This gives the protein CASSYYKTDTQYF. V and J are TRBV6-6 and TRBJ2-3; D gene uncertain. The V gene lost 1 base and the J gene lost 3 bases, with 5 bases spanning the gap. This CDR3 is 13 amino acids long. Germline CDR1 MNHNY, CDR2 SVGAGI (reference sequence).

The rearrangement joins TRBV4-1 to TRBJ2-1; perhaps TRBD2 as D (6 bases). This CDR3 has 17 amino acids. Trimming took 5 bases from V and 6 from J, leaving 23 bases between them. Germline values: CDR1 MGHRA, CDR2 YSYEKL. The CDR3 DNA reads TGCGCCAGCAGCGCCAATTTAGCGGCCCCTGTGACCAATGAGCAGTTCTTC. Amino acids: CASSANLAAPVTNEQFF.

This chain links TRBV30 with TRBJ2-5, with TRBD2 matching over 14 bases. Per germline, CDR1 GTSNPN and CDR2 SVGIG (reference sequence). The CDR3 totals 16 residues. Losses at the gene ends were 4 bases for V and 2 bases for J; bases not matched to a gene: 6. In DNA, the CDR3 is TGTGCCTGGACTAGGGGACTAGCGGGAGAGCAAGAGACCCAGTACTTC. It translates to CAWTRGLAGEQETQYF.

The genes are TRBV6-5 and TRBJ1-1, with D possibly TRBD1 on 6 matching bases. Germline assignment: CDR1 MNHEY and CDR2 SVGAGI. The CDR3 contains 15 residues. V shed 6 bases and J shed 4 bases, with 18 bases lying between them. The CDR3 here is CASSSYTGTATEAFF. The CDR3 bases are TGTGCCAGCAGCTCATATACAGGGACGGCCACTGAAGCTTTCTTT.

The gene calls are TRBV2 and TRBJ2-1, with 7 bases that match TRBD1. Germline V gene sequence: CDR1 SNHLY, CDR2 FYNNEI. The V and J ends lost 3 bases and 7 bases, in that order; junction bases with no gene match: 18. The CDR3 runs to 18 residues. CDR3: CASSDPTGSEQGENEQFF. As DNA, the CDR3 is TGTGCCAGCAGTGACCCGACAGGGTCCGAGCAGGGAGAGAATGAGCAGTTCTTC.

J is TRBJ1-2 and V is TRBV30; TRBD1 might be the D (5 bases). The CDR3 spans 16 residues. CDR1 and CDR2 from the germline V gene are GTSNPN and SVGIG (reference sequence). Trimming removed 4 bases at V and 4 bases at J, with 22 bases between. CDR3 loop: CAWTWAGFPAGYGYTF. DNA of the CDR3: TGTGCCTGGACCTGGGCAGGGTTCCCTGCCGGCTATGGCTACACCTTC.

This sequence joins TRBV19 and TRBJ2-5, with 7 positions matching TRBD1. Trimming took 7 bases from V and 3 from J; bases not matched to a gene: 11. CDR1 and CDR2 (germline): LNHDA, SQIVND (reference sequence). The CDR3 totals 15 residues. The CDR3 DNA follows: TGTGCCAGTACCCGCAGGGGGACAGACGAAGAGACCCAGTACTTC. This encodes CASTRRGTDEETQYF.

The rearrangement uses TRBV14 and TRBJ2-7; no definite D call. V was pared by 8 bases and J by 2 bases, with 7 bases between. This CDR3 is built from 11 residues. Germline V gene data show CDR1 as SGHDN and CDR2 as FVKESK. Here the CDR3 DNA reads TGTGCCAGCTCGAGGACCTACGAGCAGTACTTC. Translation: CASSRTYEQYF.

V and J are TRBV6-1 and TRBJ2-7; 7 bases line up with TRBD1. The CDR3 is 15 amino acids. Germline CDR1 is MNHNS and CDR2 is SASEGT. J gave up 3 bases and V 4 bases, and 9 bases lay outside the gene matches. The CDR3 sequence: CASSVNPGQRYEQYF. In nucleotides, the CDR3 is TGTGCCAGCAGTGTGAATCCGGGACAGCGCTACGAGCAGTACTTC.

The chain is built from TRBV6-5 and TRBJ1-5, with D perhaps TRBD1 (6 bases). In germline, CDR1 is MNHEY, CDR2 SVGAGI. Trimming pared 4 bases from V and 6 bases from J, leaving 13 bases between. This CDR3 spans 14 amino acids. The CDR3 nucleotides are TGTGCCAGCAGTTGGTCAGGGGTCGGTCAGCCCCAGCATTTT. Protein sequence: CASSWSGVGQPQHF.

The chain employs TRBV10-3 and TRBJ2-1, with D maybe TRBD2 (6 bases). The V gene lost 0 bases and the J gene lost 9 bases, with 18 bases spanning the gap. This CDR3 is built from 16 residues. Germline V CDR1 and CDR2: ENHRY, SYGVKD. CDR3 region: CAISESNRASVSEQFF. The CDR3 coding sequence is TGTGCCATCAGTGAGTCGAACCGGGCTAGCGTCAGTGAGCAGTTCTTC.

This clone showed up just once. The chain links TRBV5-6 to TRBJ2-6; a possible D gene is TRBD1 (6 bases). CDR3 length: 15 amino acids. V was shortened by 4 bases and J by 2 bases, with 10 bases between the two germline ends. CDR1 and CDR2 (germline): SGHDT, YYEEEE. The CDR3 sequence is CASSPQGAGANVLTF. The DNA for the CDR3 is TGTGCCAGCAGCCCACAGGGTGCTGGGGCCAACGTCCTGACTTTC.

In its sample, this clone was seen once. The chain employs TRBV6-5 and TRBJ2-5; D is possibly TRBD1 (6 bases). The CDR3 contains 14 residues. Trimming shortened V by 0 bases and J by 5 bases, and 10 bases separated the two germline ends. CDR1 MNHEY and CDR2 SVGAGI come from the germline V gene. The CDR3 bases are TGTGCCAGCAGTTACTCGACAGGTTTGGAGACCCAGTACTTC. It is translated as CASSYSTGLETQYF.